What follows is one T cell receptor (beta chain) and its context. Its antigen remains unidentified. Healthy bone marrow donors made up the cohort. While unrecorded immune exposures were likely, the donors were nominally healthy when sampled. These data belong to a study of cytomegalovirus exposure and HLA in healthy donors. Study conclusions and caveats: TCR beta sequences numbering over 15,000 were associated with HLA alleles at 0.05 false discovery rate in a later analysis.

With 3 bases removed from V and 14 bases from J, the gap between germline ends came to 24 bases. Germline V gene lookup returns CDR1 MNHNS and CDR2 SASEGT. The CDR3 totals 15 residues. The study ran its PCR with 60 Vbeta and 13 Jbeta primers. The repertoire was sequenced with immunoSEQ multiplex PCR; TCRdb's copy has only in-frame clones and lacks some. The sample includes 100,000 to 150,000 clones, 77% of them seen just once. The TCR originated in a woman between 40 and 55 years old in good health and CMV-seropositive. The sample was PBMCs. V and J are TRBV6-1 and TRBJ2-3, with D maybe TRBD1 (6 bases). In nucleotides, the CDR3 is TGTGCCAGCAGTGAGAGGGGGTTTAGCGACCCTAAAGGGTATTTT. It codes for CASSERGFSDPKGYF.